Listed here are 6 T cell receptor beta chains from one sample, sequenced in a study of neurological immune-mediated disorders. TCRdb re-derived calls from the 5' RACE reads in MiXCR, one entry per CDR3 protein. The sample consists of more than 60,000 distinct CDR3 sequences, less than 4% of them appearing once. The sample taken for sequencing was PBMCs. The source of these receptors is a woman aged 45-65 years with multiple sclerosis.

This clonotype was counted many times. The chain is built from TRBV7-9 and TRBJ1-3, with 7 bases that match TRBD1. The V gene end was trimmed by 4 bases and the J gene end by 0 bases; junction bases not matched to a gene: 3. Germline CDR1 SEHNR, CDR2 FQNEAQ (reference sequence). This CDR3 region has 15 residues. In DNA form, the CDR3 reads TGTGCCAGCAGCTCGGGGACAGACTCTGGAAACACCATATATTTT. Translation gives CASSSGTDSGNTIYF. Filled out from reference TRBV7-9 and TRBJ1-3, the complete variable domain reads DTGVSQNPRHKITKRGQNVTFRCDPISEHNRLYWYRQTLGQGPEFLTYFQNEAQLEKSRLLSDRFSAERPKGSFSTLEIQRTEQGDSAMYLCASSSGTDSGNTIYFGEGSWLTVV.

There are many counts of this clonotype. The chain uses TRBV27 and TRBJ1-5; D call uncertain. Germline loops: CDR1 MNHEY, CDR2 SMNVEV (reference sequence). The CDR3 spans 13 residues. V gave up 3 bases and J gave up 4 bases, with 7 bases separating them. The CDR3 reads CASSFLENQPQHF. The CDR3 DNA follows: TGTGCCAGCAGTTTCTTGGAAAATCAGCCCCAGCATTTT.

This clonotype was found many times. The genes are TRBV4-3 and TRBJ1-2, with a tentative D call TRBD1 (6 bases). Germline CDR1 LGHNA, CDR2 YSLEER. The CDR3 length is 15 residues. Trimming removed 0 bases from V and 8 bases from J, with 16 bases in between. The CDR3 loop reads CASSQDNSGGGGYTF. CDR3 nucleotide sequence: TGCGCCAGCAGCCAAGATAATTCAGGCGGGGGCGGCTACACCTTC.

This clonotype was detected ten times or more. The chain carries TRBV20-1 and TRBJ2-2, with D maybe TRBD2 (5 bases). The germline CDR1 and CDR2 sequences are DFQATT and SNEGSKA (reference sequence). There are 14 residues in the CDR3. The V end lost 3 bases, the J end lost 6 bases, and 14 bases lay between the germline ends. CDR3 DNA sequence: TGCAGTGCTAGGAGTCCAGGAGGAGCCGGGGAGCTGTTTTTT. This gives the protein CSARSPGGAGELFF.

This clonotype is categorized as medium-sized. The J gene is TRBJ1-1, the V gene TRBV5-1; TRBD1 aligns across 7 bases. This CDR3 is 14 amino acids long. CDR1 SGHRS and CDR2 YFSETQ come from the germline V gene. Unmatched junction bases numbered 4, after V lost 3 bases and J lost 2 bases. This chain's CDR3 is CASSWGQPNTEAFF. CDR3 sequence (DNA): TGCGCCAGCAGCTGGGGACAGCCAAACACTGAAGCTTTCTTT.

The chain recombines TRBV5-1 with TRBJ2-2, with TRBD2 as a possible D gene (6 bases). Trimming left V 6 bases short and J 1 base short, with 10 bases between. Germline V gene sequence: CDR1 SGHRS, CDR2 YFSETQ. The CDR3 sequence is 14 residues long. The CDR3 sequence: CASTGGKNTGELFF. As DNA, the CDR3 is TGCGCCAGCACCGGGGGAAAGAACACCGGGGAGCTGTTTTTT.